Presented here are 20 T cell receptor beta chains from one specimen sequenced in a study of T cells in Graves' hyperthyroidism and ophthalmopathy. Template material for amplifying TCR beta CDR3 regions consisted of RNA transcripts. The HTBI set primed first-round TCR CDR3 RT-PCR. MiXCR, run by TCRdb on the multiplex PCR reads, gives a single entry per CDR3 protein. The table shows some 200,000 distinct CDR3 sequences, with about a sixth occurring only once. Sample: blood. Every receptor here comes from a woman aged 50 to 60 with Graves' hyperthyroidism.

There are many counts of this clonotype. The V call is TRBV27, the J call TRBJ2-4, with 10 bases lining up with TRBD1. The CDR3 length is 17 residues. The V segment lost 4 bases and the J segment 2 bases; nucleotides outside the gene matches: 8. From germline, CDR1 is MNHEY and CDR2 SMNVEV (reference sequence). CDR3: CASSSVRDRGSKNIQYF. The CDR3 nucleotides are TGTGCCAGCAGTTCGGTCCGGGACAGGGGTTCCAAAAACATTCAGTACTTC.

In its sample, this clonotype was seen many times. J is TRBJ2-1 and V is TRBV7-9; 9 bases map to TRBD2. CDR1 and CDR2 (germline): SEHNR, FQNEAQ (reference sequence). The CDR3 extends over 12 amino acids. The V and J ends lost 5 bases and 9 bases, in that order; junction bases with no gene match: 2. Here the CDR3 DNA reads TGTGCCAGCAGCCGTAGCGGGAGTGAGCAGTTCTTC. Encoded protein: CASSRSGSEQFF.

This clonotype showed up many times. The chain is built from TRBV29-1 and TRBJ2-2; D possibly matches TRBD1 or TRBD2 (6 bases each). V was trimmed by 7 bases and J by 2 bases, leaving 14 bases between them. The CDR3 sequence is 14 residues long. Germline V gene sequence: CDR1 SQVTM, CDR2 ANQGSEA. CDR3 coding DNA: TGCAGCGCCAGATCGGGGGCCAACACCGGGGAGCTGTTTTTT. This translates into CSARSGANTGELFF.

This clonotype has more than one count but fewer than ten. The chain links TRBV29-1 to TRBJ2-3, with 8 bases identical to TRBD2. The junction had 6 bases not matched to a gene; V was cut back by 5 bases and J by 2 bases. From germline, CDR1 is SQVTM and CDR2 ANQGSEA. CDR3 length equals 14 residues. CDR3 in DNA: TGCAGCGTTCAGACTAGCGCGAACACAGATACGCAGTATTTT. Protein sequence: CSVQTSANTDTQYF.

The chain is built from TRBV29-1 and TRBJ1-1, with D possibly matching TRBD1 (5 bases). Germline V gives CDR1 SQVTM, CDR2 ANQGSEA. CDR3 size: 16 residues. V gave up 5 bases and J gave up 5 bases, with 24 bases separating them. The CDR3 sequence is CSVYSSGHTGGTEAFF. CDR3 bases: TGCAGCGTTTACTCCTCGGGCCACACGGGGGGGACTGAAGCTTTCTTT.

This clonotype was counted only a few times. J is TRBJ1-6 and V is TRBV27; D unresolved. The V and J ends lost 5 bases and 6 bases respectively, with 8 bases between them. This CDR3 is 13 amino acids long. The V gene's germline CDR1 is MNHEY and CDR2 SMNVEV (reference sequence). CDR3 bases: TGTGCCAGCAGTCTACAGCTTAATTCACCCCTCCACTTT. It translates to CASSLQLNSPLHF.

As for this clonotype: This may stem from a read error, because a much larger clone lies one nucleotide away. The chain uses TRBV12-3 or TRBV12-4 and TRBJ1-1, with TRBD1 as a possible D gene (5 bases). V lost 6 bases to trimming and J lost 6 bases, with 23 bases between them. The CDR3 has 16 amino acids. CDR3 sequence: CASSLRAGSSGPEAFF. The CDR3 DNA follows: TGTGCCAGCAGCCTAAGGGCAGGGTCCAGCGGGCCTGAAGCTTTCTTT.

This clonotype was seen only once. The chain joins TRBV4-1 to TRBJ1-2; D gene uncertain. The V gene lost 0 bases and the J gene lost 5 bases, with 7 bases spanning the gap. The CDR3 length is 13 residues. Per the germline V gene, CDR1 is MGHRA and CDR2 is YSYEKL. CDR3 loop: CASSQDGRYGYTF. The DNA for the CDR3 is TGCGCCAGCAGCCAAGATGGACGGTATGGCTACACCTTC.

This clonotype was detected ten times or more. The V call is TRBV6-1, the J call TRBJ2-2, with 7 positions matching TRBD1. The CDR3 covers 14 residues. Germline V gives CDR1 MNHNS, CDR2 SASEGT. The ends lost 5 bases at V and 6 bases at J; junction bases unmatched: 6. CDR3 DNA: TGTGCCAGCAGTCTTGGACAGGACGCCGGGGAGCTGTTTTTT. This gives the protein CASSLGQDAGELFF.

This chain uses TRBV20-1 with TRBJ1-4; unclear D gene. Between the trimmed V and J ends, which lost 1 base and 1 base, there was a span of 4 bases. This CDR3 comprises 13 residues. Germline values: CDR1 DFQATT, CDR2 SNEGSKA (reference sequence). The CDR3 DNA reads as TGCAGTGCTAGAGGGGAAACTAATGAAAAACTGTTTTTT. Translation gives CSARGETNEKLFF.

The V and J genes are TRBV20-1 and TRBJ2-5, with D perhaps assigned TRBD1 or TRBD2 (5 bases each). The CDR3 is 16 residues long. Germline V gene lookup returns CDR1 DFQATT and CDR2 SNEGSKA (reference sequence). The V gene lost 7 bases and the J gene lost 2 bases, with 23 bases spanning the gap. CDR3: CSVTSWGTRSQETQYF. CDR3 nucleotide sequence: TGCAGTGTAACTTCTTGGGGGACCCGGAGTCAAGAGACCCAGTACTTC.

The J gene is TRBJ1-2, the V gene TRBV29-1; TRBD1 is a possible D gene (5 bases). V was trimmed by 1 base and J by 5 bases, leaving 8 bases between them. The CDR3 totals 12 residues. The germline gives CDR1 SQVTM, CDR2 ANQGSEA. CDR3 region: CSVEAGLYGYTF. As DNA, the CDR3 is TGCAGCGTTGAAGCGGGACTTTATGGCTACACCTTC.

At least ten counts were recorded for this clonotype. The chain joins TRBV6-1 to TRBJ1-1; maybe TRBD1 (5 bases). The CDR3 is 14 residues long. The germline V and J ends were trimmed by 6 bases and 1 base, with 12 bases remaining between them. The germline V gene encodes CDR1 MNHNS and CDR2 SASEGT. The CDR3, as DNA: TGTGCCAGCAGCCCCGGGGCGGAGAACACTGAAGCTTTCTTT. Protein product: CASSPGAENTEAFF.

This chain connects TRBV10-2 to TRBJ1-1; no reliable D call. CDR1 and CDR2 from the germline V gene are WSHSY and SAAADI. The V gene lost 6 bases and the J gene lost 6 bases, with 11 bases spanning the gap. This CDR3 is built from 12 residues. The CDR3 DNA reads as TGCGCCAGCAGAGCAATGAGCGCTGAAGCTTTCTTT. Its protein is CASRAMSAEAFF.

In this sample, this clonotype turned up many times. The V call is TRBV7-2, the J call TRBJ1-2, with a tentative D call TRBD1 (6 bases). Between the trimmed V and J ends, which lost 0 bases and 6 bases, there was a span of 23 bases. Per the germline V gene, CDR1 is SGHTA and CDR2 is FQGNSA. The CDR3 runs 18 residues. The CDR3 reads CASSLALAGDPLPHGYTF. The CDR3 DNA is TGTGCCAGCAGCTTAGCATTGGCAGGGGACCCCCTTCCCCATGGCTACACCTTC. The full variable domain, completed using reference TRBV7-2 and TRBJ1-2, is GAGVSQSPSNKVTEKGKDVELRCDPISGHTALYWYRQSLGQGLEFLIYFQGNSAPDKSGLPSDRFSAERTGGSVSTLTIQRTQQEDSAVYLCASSLALAGDPLPHGYTFGSGTRLTVV.

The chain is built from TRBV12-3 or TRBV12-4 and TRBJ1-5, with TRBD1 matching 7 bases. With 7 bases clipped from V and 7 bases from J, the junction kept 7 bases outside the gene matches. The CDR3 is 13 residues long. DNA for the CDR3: TGTGCCAGCACTGGAGCAGGGGGACAGCCCCAGCATTTT. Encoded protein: CASTGAGGQPQHF.

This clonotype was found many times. As DNA, the CDR3 is TGTGCCAGCAGTTTCGGGCCGCCGTCGAACTATGGCTACACCTTC. Amino acid sequence: CASSFGPPSNYGYTF. This sequence joins TRBV12-3 or TRBV12-4 and TRBJ1-2; D gene ambiguous. With 3 bases removed from V and 2 bases from J, the gap between germline ends came to 13 bases. The CDR3 runs 15 residues.

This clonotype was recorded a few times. In DNA, the CDR3 is TGTGCCAGCAGATCCCGGGACAGGGTAAGCGATGAGCAGTTCTTC. Translated, it gives CASRSRDRVSDEQFF. This chain connects TRBV27 to TRBJ2-1, with 9 positions matching TRBD1. The CDR3 has 15 residues. V lost 6 bases, J lost 8 bases, and 11 bases stayed unmatched. Germline V gene sequence: CDR1 MNHEY, CDR2 SMNVEV (reference sequence).

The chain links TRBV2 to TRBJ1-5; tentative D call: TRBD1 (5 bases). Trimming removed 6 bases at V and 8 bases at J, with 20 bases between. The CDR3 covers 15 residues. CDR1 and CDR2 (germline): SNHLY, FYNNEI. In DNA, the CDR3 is TGTGCCAGCAGCTACATTCCCGGGGGTTCGGAGCCCCAGCATTTT. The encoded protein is CASSYIPGGSEPQHF.

CDR3 sequence reads: CASLRPQENTGELFF. CDR3 in DNA: TGTGCCAGCTTGAGACCACAGGAGAACACCGGGGAGCTGTTTTTT. The chain combines TRBV12-3 or TRBV12-4 with TRBJ2-2, with D perhaps TRBD1 (5 bases). V was trimmed by 8 bases and J by 1 base, leaving 14 bases between them. This CDR3 contains 15 residues.